The subject of this entry is one TCR beta chain. This entry belongs to a study of blood T cell repertoires in COVID-19. V was shortened by 4 bases and J by 0 bases, with 14 bases between the two germline ends. The CDR3 runs to 15 residues. Germline loops: CDR1 SGHNT, CDR2 YYREEE (reference sequence). The method was immunoSEQ multiplex PCR; TCRdb's version includes in-frame clones alone and lacks a portion of them. The data show some 330,000 clones, more than 85% seen once. This chain connects TRBV5-4 to TRBJ2-7; the D is unclear. The specimen sequenced was PBMCs or T cells enriched from blood (not recorded which). This TCR was recovered from a woman under 40 who had recovered from COVID-19. The CDR3 sequence: CASSQVAGSSYEQYF. Written as DNA, the CDR3 is TGTGCCAGCAGCCAAGTGGCAGGATCCTCCTACGAGCAGTACTTC. The whole variable domain, remainder taken from reference TRBV5-4 and TRBJ2-7, is ETGVTQSPTHLIKTRGQQVTLRCSSQSGHNTVSWYQQALGQGPQFIFQYYREEENGRGNFPPRFSGLQFPNYSSELNVNALELDDSALYLCASSQVAGSSYEQYFGPGTRLTVT.